This note documents a single T cell receptor beta chain sequence. Its specificity is unknown. Generated by immunoSEQ multiplex PCR, the TCRdb table keeps only in-frame clones and is missing some. The sample shows tens of thousands of clones, nearly 99% of them seen only once. Cells defined as naive were viable CD3+CD4+ or CD3+CD8+ and CCR7+CD45RA+CD45RO-CD95-CD27+CD28+. This entry belongs to a study of T cells after posttransplantation cyclophosphamide. Regarding the study as a whole: TRB clonality was highly associated with recipient CMV seropositivity and reactivation.

This receptor was obtained from a man between 40 and 49 years old in good health, CMV-negative, and a related stem cell transplant donor. Material: naive CD8+ T cells sorted from PBMCs.

This CDR3 reads CASSLARPGTSGENGDTQYF. The CDR3, as DNA: TGTGCCAGCAGCTTAGCCAGGCCCGGGACTAGCGGGGAAAATGGGGATACGCAGTATTTT. The chain joins TRBV7-6 to TRBJ2-3; 13 nucleotides match TRBD2. Germline assignment: CDR1 SGHVS and CDR2 FNYEAQ. The length of the CDR3 is 20 residues. V was clipped by 0 bases and J by 6 bases; unmatched bases: 15.